This TCR beta chain was sequenced for a study of blood T cell repertoires in COVID-19. Some clones are missing from TCRdb's copy, which holds only in-frame ones; the method was immunoSEQ multiplex PCR. The sample has under 250,000 clones; about 85% are singletons. The CDR3 is made up of 16 amino acids. The V segment lost 4 bases and the J segment 5 bases; nucleotides outside the gene matches: 11. This clone was picked up a small number of times. V usage is TRBV5-3 and J usage is TRBJ2-1; 8 nucleotides line up with TRBD1. TRBV5-3 is filed as an ORF, its function uncertain. The sequence was obtained from a young man with active or convalescent COVID-19. The specimen was peripheral blood. Here the CDR3 DNA reads TGTGCCAGAAGCACCCGGACAGGGCAGGGAAACAATGAGCAGTTCTTC. It is translated as CARSTRTGQGNNEQFF.